A single sample is the source of the 27 T cell receptor beta chains below, sequenced in a study of OX40 agonist ivuxolimab in advanced cancers. Repertoires were generated with immunoSEQ multiplex PCR, while TCRdb's copy carries only in-frame clones and drops some. Of tens of thousands of clones detected, 80% to 95% appear once; the ten largest clones hold roughly 0.5%. The source material was CD4+ or CD8+ T cells sorted from blood, sampled in a trial of the OX40 agonist ivuxolimab. The receptors were gathered from an adult with an advanced solid tumor such as melanoma, head and neck, liver or kidney cancer.

This rearrangement joins TRBV19 to TRBJ2-2; a possible D gene is TRBD2 (6 bases). V was trimmed by 8 bases and J by 8 bases, leaving 18 bases between them. The CDR3 length is 14 residues. CDR1 is LNHDA and CDR2 is SQIVND in the germline V gene (reference sequence). In DNA form, the CDR3 reads TGTGCCAGTGTTATCGGGAGTGGTGGAGGGGAGCTGTTTTTT. Its protein is CASVIGSGGGELFF.

The rearrangement uses TRBV10-3 and TRBJ1-5; perhaps TRBD1 as D (6 bases). CDR1 and CDR2 (germline): ENHRY, SYGVKD. Trimming shortened V by 8 bases and J by 5 bases, and 13 bases separated the two germline ends. This CDR3 has 13 residues. Here the CDR3 DNA reads TGTGCCATCCGGGGGGGGGCAGATCAGCCCCAGCATTTT. Translated: CAIRGGADQPQHF.

To note about this clone: This specimen includes other DNA sequences encoding the same CDR3. The J gene is TRBJ1-3, the V gene TRBV10-3; D ambiguous. The V end lost 3 bases, the J end lost 0 bases, and 9 bases lay between the germline ends. The CDR3 loop spans 15 amino acids. From germline, CDR1 is ENHRY and CDR2 SYGVKD. CDR3 sequence: CAISDGGLSGNTIYF. The CDR3 nucleotides read TGTGCCATCAGTGATGGAGGCCTCTCTGGAAACACCATATATTTT.

The rearrangement links TRBV28 to TRBJ2-7; D call uncertain. The V gene's germline CDR1 is MDHEN and CDR2 SYDVKM. The CDR3 is made up of 11 amino acids. Trimming removed 6 bases from V and 5 bases from J, with 8 bases in between. The chain's CDR3 is CASRLINEQYF. The CDR3 nucleotides are TGTGCCAGCAGACTTATAAACGAGCAGTACTTC.

This chain uses TRBV7-2 with TRBJ1-3; 10 positions match TRBD1. J was trimmed by 3 bases and V by 5 bases; bases with no gene match: 1. Germline V lookup: CDR1 SGHTA, CDR2 FQGNSA. The CDR3 is 14 residues long. This CDR3 reads CASSGTGDGNTIYF. The CDR3 DNA reads TGTGCCAGCAGCGGGACAGGGGATGGAAACACCATATATTTT.

This chain uses TRBV7-6 with TRBJ1-5, with D unresolved. Trimming removed 4 bases from V and 7 bases from J, with 14 bases in between. In germline, CDR1 is SGHVS, CDR2 FNYEAQ. CDR3 size: 14 residues. CDR3 sequence reads: CASSSSSGRQPQHF. As DNA, the CDR3 is TGTGCCAGCAGCTCTTCCAGCGGGAGGCAGCCCCAGCATTTT.

This clone appeared a single time. The V gene is TRBV28, the J gene TRBJ1-2; D gene uncertain. V gave up 3 bases and J gave up 8 bases, with 10 bases separating them. Germline loops: CDR1 MDHEN, CDR2 SYDVKM. There are 12 residues in the CDR3. This CDR3 is CASSLSPGGYTF. Written as DNA, the CDR3 is TGTGCCAGCAGTTTGAGCCCGGGAGGCTACACCTTC.

The V gene is TRBV19, the J gene TRBJ1-5; weak D call: TRBD1 (6 bases). Germline CDR1 reads LNHDA; CDR2 reads SQIVND (reference sequence). Between the trimmed V and J ends, which lost 3 bases and 2 bases, there was a span of 14 bases. The CDR3 loop spans 16 amino acids. The CDR3 DNA reads TGTGCCAGTAGTATCAGGGGAGGGGCGGGCAATCAGCCCCAGCATTTT. This translates into CASSIRGGAGNQPQHF.

V is TRBV19 and J is TRBJ2-3, with no clear D. Germline V CDR1 and CDR2: LNHDA, SQIVND (reference sequence). This CDR3 comprises 13 residues. The V end lost 0 bases, the J end lost 3 bases, and 4 bases lay between the germline ends. The CDR3 sequence is CASSIDRTDTQYF. CDR3 bases: TGTGCCAGTAGTATAGACAGGACAGATACGCAGTATTTT.

The J gene is TRBJ1-5, the V gene TRBV7-9; D gene uncertain. The CDR3 spans 13 residues. V was pared by 5 bases and J by 6 bases, with 11 bases between. The germline gives CDR1 SEHNR, CDR2 FQNEAQ (reference sequence). The CDR3 bases are TGTGCCAGCAGCCCAAATCAGGTTCAGCCCCAGCATTTT. Protein: CASSPNQVQPQHF.

The V and J genes are TRBV19 and TRBJ2-3, with 8 bases identical to TRBD1. This CDR3 region has 14 residues. Germline CDR1 reads LNHDA; CDR2 reads SQIVND (reference sequence). Trimming at V came to 6 bases and at J to 2 bases, leaving 4 bases not matched to a gene. The CDR3 region has the DNA TGTGCCAGTAGGACGACAGGGGCCACAGATACGCAGTATTTT. Translation: CASRTTGATDTQYF.

The chain uses TRBV28 and TRBJ2-1; 7 nucleotides align to TRBD2. The CDR3 has 17 residues. From germline, CDR1 is MDHEN and CDR2 SYDVKM. Losses at the gene ends were 3 bases for V and 4 bases for J; bases not matched to a gene: 12. The CDR3 region has the DNA TGTGCCAGCAGTTTTTTATCACTAGCGACCAATTACAATGAGCAGTTCTTC. Its protein is CASSFLSLATNYNEQFF.

The sample holds one count of this clone. The chain has TRBV7-6 and TRBJ2-7, with 7 bases lining up with TRBD1. With 0 bases clipped from V and 0 bases from J, the junction kept 5 bases outside the gene matches. This CDR3 contains 16 residues. Germline V gene lookup returns CDR1 SGHVS and CDR2 FNYEAQ. The CDR3 protein is CASSLAGTETSYEQYF. The CDR3 nucleotides read TGTGCCAGCAGCTTAGCCGGGACAGAGACCTCCTACGAGCAGTACTTC.

This clone was recorded once. CDR3 coding DNA: TGTGCCAGCAGCTTGTTCAGGAACACTGAAGCTTTCTTT. This gives the protein CASSLFRNTEAFF. V and J are TRBV5-5 and TRBJ1-1; D gene ambiguous. CDR3 length: 13 amino acids. CDR1 SGHKS and CDR2 YYEKEE come from the germline V gene (reference sequence). Trimming took 1 base from V and 1 from J, leaving 5 bases between them.

This clone was observed once. The rearrangement links TRBV28 to TRBJ2-3, with TRBD2 identical over 14 bases. Germline-derived CDR1 and CDR2 are MDHEN and SYDVKM. V dropped 3 bases and J dropped 3; count of bases not matched to a gene: 5. There are 17 residues in the CDR3. CDR3: CASSLGLAGVVTDTQYF. In DNA, the CDR3 is TGTGCCAGCAGTTTGGGACTAGCGGGAGTAGTGACAGATACGCAGTATTTT.

V is TRBV27 and J is TRBJ2-1; a weak D match, TRBD2 (7 bases). The CDR3 loop spans 17 amino acids. Germline CDR1 MNHEY, CDR2 SMNVEV (reference sequence). The V and J ends lost 7 bases and 0 bases respectively, with 19 bases between them. The CDR3 bases are TGTGCCAGCAAGGGGGTCAGCGGGACAACCTCCTACAATGAGCAGTTCTTC. Its translation is CASKGVSGTTSYNEQFF.

The J gene is TRBJ2-7, the V gene TRBV7-8; no firm D call. Germline loops: CDR1 SGHVS, CDR2 FQNEAQ. V gave up 5 bases and J gave up 7 bases, with 12 bases separating them. This CDR3 region has 12 residues. This CDR3 reads CASSHALGEQYF. The CDR3 DNA follows: TGTGCCAGCAGCCATGCCCTTGGGGAGCAGTACTTC. Together with reference TRBV7-8 and TRBJ2-7, the CDR3 gives the full variable domain: GAGVSQSPRYKVAKRGQDVALRCDPISGHVSLFWYQQALGQGPEFLTYFQNEAQLDKSGLPSDRFFAERPEGSVSTLKIQRTQQEDSAVYLCASSHALGEQYFGPGTRLTVT.

The chain combines TRBV29-1 with TRBJ1-1; D call uncertain. The V and J ends lost 5 bases and 8 bases respectively, with 6 bases between them. Germline V CDR1 and CDR2: SQVTM, ANQGSEA. The CDR3 sequence is 9 residues long. CDR3 residues: CSVWPEAFF. CDR3 nucleotides: TGCAGCGTTTGGCCAGAAGCTTTCTTT.

V usage is TRBV7-2 and J usage is TRBJ2-7; D unresolved. V was shortened by 4 bases and J by 9 bases, with 13 bases between the two germline ends. The V gene's germline CDR1 is SGHTA and CDR2 FQGNSA. CDR3 length: 12 amino acids. CDR3 bases: TGTGCCAGCAGCTCGACCACCTGGCGGCAGTACTTC. Translated, it gives CASSSTTWRQYF. Based on the CDR3 plus reference TRBV7-2 and TRBJ2-7, the full variable domain is GAGVSQSPSNKVTEKGKDVELRCDPISGHTALYWYRQSLGQGLEFLIYFQGNSAPDKSGLPSDRFSAERTGGSVSTLTIQRTQQEDSAVYLCASSSTTWRQYFGPGTRLTVT.

The genes are TRBV7-3 and TRBJ2-3; 8 nucleotides align to TRBD1. V shed 5 bases, J shed 1 base, and the junction held 2 bases outside the gene matches. CDR3 length: 14 residues. The V gene's germline CDR1 is SGHTA and CDR2 FQGTGA. The CDR3 DNA follows: TGTGCCAGCAGCCTGACAGGGGGCACAGATACGCAGTATTTT. Its protein product is CASSLTGGTDTQYF.

This rearrangement joins TRBV7-2 to TRBJ1-2; 11 bases match TRBD1. Germline CDR1 is SGHTA and CDR2 is FQGNSA. The CDR3 is 14 residues long. V was clipped by 7 bases and J by 7 bases; unmatched bases: 8. The CDR3 DNA reads TGTGCCAGCACTCTGGACAGGGGGCTTGGTGGCTACACCTTC. Its translation is CASTLDRGLGGYTF. The complete variable domain, with remaining parts taken from reference TRBV7-2 and TRBJ1-2, reads GAGVSQSPSNKVTEKGKDVELRCDPISGHTALYWYRQSLGQGLEFLIYFQGNSAPDKSGLPSDRFSAERTGGSVSTLTIQRTQQEDSAVYLCASTLDRGLGGYTFGSGTRLTVV.

As to this clone: Other DNA sequences of this sample code for an identical CDR3. The chain couples TRBV18 to TRBJ2-3; D remains unclear. The germline V and J ends were trimmed by 4 bases and 1 base, with 0 bases remaining between them. CDR3 length: 11 amino acids. In germline, CDR1 is KGHSH, CDR2 LQKENI. The CDR3 region is CASSRTDTQYF. CDR3 DNA sequence: TGTGCCAGCTCACGCACAGATACGCAGTATTTT.

The chain uses TRBV7-2 and TRBJ1-6, with D maybe TRBD1 (5 bases). The V end was cut by 2 bases, the J end by 10 bases, with 12 bases between. Germline V gives CDR1 SGHTA, CDR2 FQGNSA. This CDR3 contains 14 residues. The CDR3 DNA follows: TGTGCCAGCAGCTTACAGGGTTTGGAATCACCCCTCCACTTT. Residues: CASSLQGLESPLHF.

V is TRBV30 and J is TRBJ2-3; TRBD2 might be the D (6 bases). CDR3 length: 15 amino acids. The ends were cut back, 0 bases at V and 1 base at J, with 11 bases in the middle. Germline loops: CDR1 GTSNPN, CDR2 SVGIG (reference sequence). The CDR3 loop reads CAWSVGAGRTDTQYF. In DNA, the CDR3 is TGTGCCTGGAGTGTAGGTGCGGGGCGCACAGATACGCAGTATTTT.

The chain is built from TRBV25-1 and TRBJ2-7, with 8 positions matching TRBD2. This CDR3 region has 12 residues. From germline, CDR1 is MGHDK and CDR2 SYGVNS. Trimming took 4 bases from V and 7 from J; bases not matched to a gene: 3. The CDR3 DNA sequence: TGTGCCAGCAGTGGGCCGGGGGGGGAGCAGTACTTC. Protein sequence: CASSGPGGEQYF.

This clone was recorded a few times. The J gene is TRBJ2-2, the V gene TRBV6-6, with D perhaps matching TRBD1 (5 bases). V lost 10 bases, J lost 4 bases, and 10 bases lay in between. Per the germline V gene, CDR1 is MNHNY and CDR2 is SVGAGI (reference sequence). This CDR3 has 12 residues. Here the CDR3 DNA reads TGTGCCACCTACAGGAGCACCGGGGAGCTGTTTTTT. Translating gives CATYRSTGELFF.

This chain joins TRBV7-2 and TRBJ2-5; 7 nucleotides agree with TRBD1. CDR1 SGHTA and CDR2 FQGNSA come from the germline V gene. The CDR3 is made up of 15 amino acids. The junction had 8 bases not matched to a gene; V was cut back by 5 bases and J by 2 bases. The CDR3 is CASSTGQVVQETQYF. The CDR3 nucleotides read TGTGCCAGCAGCACCGGACAGGTTGTACAAGAGACCCAGTACTTC.